This T cell receptor beta chain is drawn from a study of T cells in localized non-small cell lung cancer. Clones were sequenced by immunoSEQ multiplex PCR, and TCRdb holds only the in-frame ones, with some missing. Of fewer than 35,000 clones in the sample, approximately 94% were seen once. Deletions cut 7 bases from V and 4 bases from J, with 16 bases between. The CDR3 runs to 13 residues. Germline assignment: CDR1 SQVTM and CDR2 ANQGSEA. The chain has TRBV29-1 and TRBJ2-5, with D perhaps being TRBD1 or TRBD2 (6 bases each). This TCR came from a woman aged 35 to 75 with stage I lung adenocarcinoma. The sample here was peripheral blood, taken before any cancer treatment. DNA for the CDR3: TGCAGCGGGGGCCTACAGGGAGGAGAGACCCAGTACTTC. Translated: CSGGLQGGETQYF.